These 8 T cell receptor beta chains originate from one sample sequenced in a study of cytomegalovirus exposure and HLA in healthy donors. Amplification used 60 Vbeta primers and 13 Jbeta primers. TCRdb keeps only in-frame clones here, not all; method: immunoSEQ multiplex PCR. The data contain 200,000 to 250,000 clones, 76% of them singletons. The sequencing input was PBMCs. These receptors were taken from a young man in good health and CMV-seronegative.

This rearrangement joins TRBV11-3 to TRBJ2-3; unclear D gene. CDR1 and CDR2 from the germline V gene are SGHNT and YENEEA. The V end lost 3 bases, the J end lost 1 base, and 5 bases lay between the germline ends. CDR3 length: 13 amino acids. CDR3 amino acids: CASSFRGTDTQYF. The DNA of the CDR3 is TGTGCCAGCAGCTTTCGGGGCACAGATACGCAGTATTTT.

V is TRBV7-8 and J is TRBJ2-1; D may be TRBD1 (5 bases). The CDR3 has 13 residues. The germline gives CDR1 SGHVS, CDR2 FQNEAQ. Trimming stripped 1 base from V and 6 bases from J, with 7 bases between. CDR3 sequence (DNA): TGTGCCAGCAGCTTAGGACAGACCAATGAGCAGTTCTTC. Its translation is CASSLGQTNEQFF. Drawing the rest from reference TRBV7-8 and TRBJ2-1, the complete variable domain is GAGVSQSPRYKVAKRGQDVALRCDPISGHVSLFWYQQALGQGPEFLTYFQNEAQLDKSGLPSDRFFAERPEGSVSTLKIQRTQQEDSAVYLCASSLGQTNEQFFGPGTRLTVL.

This clone was seen a single time. Here the CDR3 DNA reads TGTGCCAGCAGACAAGGGACAGGGGGCTTGAGAGATACGCAGTATTTT. Translated, it gives CASRQGTGGLRDTQYF. The chain recombines TRBV5-4 with TRBJ2-3, with 12 bases aligning to TRBD1. There are 16 residues in the CDR3. The germline CDR1 and CDR2 sequences are SGHNT and YYREEE (reference sequence). With 5 bases clipped from V and 5 bases from J, the junction kept 9 bases outside the gene matches.

This clone occurred a few times. The chain employs TRBV2 and TRBJ1-4; 8 nucleotides line up with TRBD1. Per the germline V gene, CDR1 is SNHLY and CDR2 is FYNNEI. With 6 bases clipped from V and 3 bases from J, the junction kept 6 bases outside the gene matches. This CDR3 region has 15 residues. The CDR3: CASRMTGVANEKLFF. Written as DNA, the CDR3 is TGTGCCAGCAGGATGACAGGGGTGGCTAATGAAAAACTGTTTTTT. The variable domain in full, with the rest retrieved from reference TRBV2 and TRBJ1-4, is EPEVTQTPSHQVTQMGQEVILRCVPISNHLYFYWYRQILGQKVEFLVSFYNNEISEKSEIFDDQFSVERPDGSNFTLKIRSTKLEDSAMYFCASRMTGVANEKLFFGSGTQLSVL.

The chain carries TRBV18 and TRBJ1-5; no clear D gene. This CDR3 is 14 amino acids long. With 3 bases removed from V and 0 bases from J, the gap between germline ends came to 6 bases. From germline, CDR1 is KGHSH and CDR2 LQKENI. In nucleotides, the CDR3 is TGTGCCAGCTCACCGAGTTTTAGCAATCAGCCCCAGCATTTT. Translation: CASSPSFSNQPQHF. Full variable domain (outside the CDR3, taken from reference TRBV18 and TRBJ1-5): NAGVMQNPRHLVRRRGQEARLRCSPMKGHSHVYWYRQLPEEGLKFMVYLQKENIIDESGMPKERFSAEFPKEGPSILRIQQVVRGDSAAYFCASSPSFSNQPQHFGDGTRLSIL.

In its sample, this clone was seen a few times. The chain links TRBV10-2 to TRBJ1-1, with D uncertain. Germline-derived CDR1 and CDR2 are WSHSY and SAAADI. V lost 6 bases and J lost 1, with 9 bases in between. The CDR3 runs 13 residues. The DNA for the CDR3 is TGCGCCAGCAGAAATGCAGGGAACACTGAAGCTTTCTTT. Translation gives CASRNAGNTEAFF.

The chain combines TRBV18 with TRBJ2-7, with TRBD1 matching over 9 bases. Germline V lookup: CDR1 KGHSH, CDR2 LQKENI. Germline trimming cut 3 bases from V and 3 bases from J; bases unmatched to any gene: 6. The CDR3 runs 15 residues. CDR3 sequence reads: CASSPLGQGGYEQYF. In nucleotides, the CDR3 is TGTGCCAGCTCACCCCTGGGACAGGGAGGCTACGAGCAGTACTTC.

This chain uses TRBV7-8 with TRBJ2-7, with D maybe TRBD2 (6 bases). Germline V gives CDR1 SGHVS, CDR2 FQNEAQ. The CDR3 contains 14 residues. The V end lost 4 bases, the J end lost 5 bases, and 15 bases lay between the germline ends. CDR3 in DNA: TGTGCCAGCAGCTATTGGAGGGAGGTCCACGAGCAGTACTTC. This codes for CASSYWREVHEQYF.